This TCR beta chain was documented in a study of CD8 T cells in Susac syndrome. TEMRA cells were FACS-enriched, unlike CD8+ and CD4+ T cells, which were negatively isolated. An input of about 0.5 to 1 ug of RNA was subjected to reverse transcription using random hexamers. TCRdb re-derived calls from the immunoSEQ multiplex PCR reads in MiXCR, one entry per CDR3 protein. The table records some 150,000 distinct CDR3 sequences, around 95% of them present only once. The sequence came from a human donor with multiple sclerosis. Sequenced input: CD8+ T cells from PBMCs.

CDR3 nucleotides: TGTGCCAGCAGTCTCCCGGACAGACTCACCGGGGAGCTGTTTTTT. Its protein is CASSLPDRLTGELFF. The chain couples TRBV6-2 or TRBV6-3 to TRBJ2-2, with D maybe TRBD1 (6 bases). The CDR3 extends over 15 amino acids. Germline V CDR1 and CDR2: MNHEY, SVGEGT. V was clipped by 5 bases and J by 4 bases, with 14 bases between them.